The 21 T cell receptor beta chains presented below share a single source sample, sequenced in a study of read filtering for tumor transcriptome and immune sequencing. Molecular barcoded adaptors covering alpha/delta and beta/gamma chains were used on 400 ng RNA. MiXCR was run by TCRdb on the reads, yielding one entry per CDR3 protein. The sample comprises about 130,000 distinct CDR3 sequences, approximately 13% of which are singletons, and about 8.6% rests with the top ten. Sequenced input: a population of CD138-negative cells sorted from bone marrow. The receptors were sampled from a donor at least 40 years old with multiple myeloma.

In this sample, this clonotype turned up many times. The V gene is TRBV4-1, the J gene TRBJ2-3; 10 positions match TRBD2. The CDR3 has 16 residues. The germline CDR1 and CDR2 sequences are MGHRA and YSYEKL. The V segment lost 2 bases and the J segment 1 base; nucleotides outside the gene matches: 3. The DNA of the CDR3 is TGCGCCAGCAGCCAACTAGGACTAGCGGGCACAGATACGCAGTATTTT. As protein: CASSQLGLAGTDTQYF.

The sample holds many counts of this clonotype. This chain joins TRBV27 and TRBJ2-1; tentatively, D is TRBD1 or TRBD2 (5 bases each). CDR3 length: 16 amino acids. Germline CDR1 and CDR2: MNHEY and SMNVEV (reference sequence). Trimming removed 5 bases from V and 0 bases from J, with 14 bases in between. CDR3 region: CASSPYGGSSYNEQFF. CDR3 in DNA: TGTGCCAGCAGTCCGTATGGGGGAAGCTCCTACAATGAGCAGTTCTTC.

In this sample, this clonotype turned up many times. The chain carries TRBV29-1 and TRBJ1-4; tentative D call: TRBD1 (6 bases). CDR1 is SQVTM, CDR2 ANQGSEA, per germline. This CDR3 has 13 amino acids. Trimming cost V 7 bases and J 4 bases, with 13 bases left between them. CDR3 loop: CSATGHLNEKLFF. CDR3 nucleotide sequence: TGCAGCGCAACGGGACACCTTAATGAAAAACTGTTTTTT.

This clonotype was picked up many times. CDR3 residues: CATSDLNSSNTEAFF. DNA for the CDR3: TGTGCCACCAGTGATTTAAACAGCTCGAACACTGAAGCTTTCTTT. The chain combines TRBV24-1 with TRBJ1-1; D unresolved. The CDR3 loop spans 15 amino acids. The germline V and J ends were trimmed by 1 base and 1 base, with 9 bases remaining between them. Germline-derived CDR1 and CDR2 are KGHDR and SFDVKD.

There are many counts of this clonotype. V and J are TRBV5-1 and TRBJ2-1; 11 bases line up with TRBD2. Per the germline V gene, CDR1 is SGHRS and CDR2 is YFSETQ. The CDR3 loop spans 15 amino acids. V lost 3 bases and J lost 5; bases outside the gene matches: 4. Written as DNA, the CDR3 is TGCGCCAGCAGCTCCGGACTAGCGGGCCACAATGAGCAGTTCTTC. It codes for CASSSGLAGHNEQFF.

This clonotype came up many times. The chain carries TRBV7-9 and TRBJ1-1; unclear D gene. V gave up 1 base and J gave up 5 bases, with 14 bases separating them. The CDR3 is made up of 15 amino acids. Germline V CDR1 and CDR2: SEHNR, FQNEAQ (reference sequence). The CDR3 coding sequence is TGTGCCAGCAGCTTAGTTGAGGGTTTATTGACTGAAGCTTTCTTT. Its protein product is CASSLVEGLLTEAFF.

This clonotype was seen ten or more times. The rearrangement uses TRBV19 and TRBJ1-2; no definite D call. This CDR3 has 17 amino acids. Trimming took 6 bases from V and 7 from J, leaving 27 bases between them. CDR1 is LNHDA, CDR2 SQIVND, per germline (reference sequence). CDR3 region: CASRALLGNRRLSGYTF. The CDR3 coding sequence is TGTGCCAGTAGGGCCCTGCTCGGGAACAGAAGGCTGAGTGGCTACACCTTC.

There are a few counts of this clonotype. This clone may be a read error of a much larger clone one base away. V usage is TRBV6-2 or TRBV6-3 and J usage is TRBJ2-7; D is perhaps TRBD1 (5 bases). Germline-derived CDR1 and CDR2 are MNHEY and SVGEGT. The CDR3 has 15 residues. The V gene lost 2 bases and the J gene lost 5 bases, with 16 bases spanning the gap. The CDR3 reads CASSYEAGSSHEQYF. The CDR3 DNA sequence: TGTGCCAGCAGTTACGAGGCAGGGTCCAGCCACGAGCAGTACTTC.

This clonotype has at least ten counts. This sequence joins TRBV13 and TRBJ2-5; possibly TRBD1 for D (6 bases). The CDR3 is 14 residues long. With 4 bases removed from V and 0 bases from J, the gap between germline ends came to 9 bases. Germline CDR1 and CDR2: PRHDT and FYEKMQ (reference sequence). CDR3 protein: CASSWGRDQETQYF. CDR3 in DNA: TGTGCCAGCAGCTGGGGGCGGGACCAAGAGACCCAGTACTTC.

This clonotype was seen many times. The V gene is TRBV29-1, the J gene TRBJ1-1; possibly TRBD1 for D (5 bases). Germline V gene sequence: CDR1 SQVTM, CDR2 ANQGSEA. This CDR3 contains 14 residues. The V and J ends lost 3 bases and 3 bases respectively, with 14 bases between them. CDR3 coding DNA: TGCAGCGTTGAGGCCCTGACGGGGGACACTGAAGCTTTCTTT. Translation: CSVEALTGDTEAFF.

This clonotype was recorded many times. The chain links TRBV7-8 to TRBJ2-1; 7 positions match TRBD2. The CDR3 has 18 amino acids. After removal of 1 base from V and 7 bases from J, the junction contained 16 bases not matched to a gene. CDR1 and CDR2 (germline): SGHVS, FQNEAQ. The CDR3 here is CASSLELFTAGVKNEQFF. Here the CDR3 DNA reads TGTGCCAGCAGCTTAGAGTTATTCACGGCGGGAGTAAAGAATGAGCAGTTCTTC.

This clonotype was seen at least ten times. The chain has TRBV12-3 or TRBV12-4 and TRBJ2-1; tentative D call: TRBD1 (6 bases). The CDR3 extends over 15 amino acids. V lost 5 bases and J lost 2, with 13 bases in between. Here the CDR3 DNA reads TGTGCCAGCAGTCCTCCCGGGACACCCTACAATGAGCAGTTCTTC. This translates into CASSPPGTPYNEQFF.

This clonotype was observed a few times. V gene TRBV19 combines with J gene TRBJ2-3; 8 bases map to TRBD2. Germline CDR1 and CDR2: LNHDA and SQIVND (reference sequence). Unmatched junction bases numbered 9, after V lost 1 base and J lost 6 bases. The CDR3 is 16 residues long. The CDR3 region is CASSIGSGSRTDTQYF. CDR3 in DNA: TGTGCCAGTAGTATAGGAAGCGGGAGTAGGACCGATACGCAGTATTTT.

This chain connects TRBV14 to TRBJ2-1, with 9 bases matching TRBD2. CDR1 and CDR2 (germline): SGHDN, FVKESK. CDR3 length equals 14 residues. V lost 4 bases and J lost 9; bases outside the gene matches: 7. CDR3: CASSPPGLAFEQFF. CDR3 DNA sequence: TGTGCCAGCAGCCCACCGGGACTAGCTTTTGAGCAGTTCTTC. Based on the CDR3 plus reference TRBV14 and TRBJ2-1, the full variable domain is EAGVTQFPSHSVIEKGQTVTLRCDPISGHDNLYWYRRVMGKEIKFLLHFVKESKQDESGMPNNRFLAERTGGTYSTLKVQPAELEDSGVYFCASSPPGLAFEQFFGPGTRLTVL.

This clonotype was counted ten times or more. The CDR3 here is CASSYSPPQGPDTQYF. CDR3 DNA: TGTGCCAGCAGTTACTCCCCCCCTCAGGGGCCAGATACGCAGTATTTT. This rearrangement joins TRBV6-5 to TRBJ2-3, with D perhaps TRBD1 (6 bases). Trimming took 0 bases from V and 4 from J, leaving 14 bases between them. The CDR3 length is 16 residues. Germline CDR1 MNHEY, CDR2 SVGAGI.

This clonotype has just one count. Sequence at one end of the junction differs from germline and may be a read error. The V gene is TRBV6-2 or TRBV6-3, the J gene TRBJ1-1; 7 positions match TRBD1. The CDR3 length is 13 residues. Germline CDR1 MNHEY, CDR2 SVGEGT. CDR3 region: CTSNDRVWTEAFF. The DNA for the CDR3 is TGTACCAGCAACGACAGGGTTTGGACTGAAGCTTTCTTC.

This clonotype has a count of ten or more. The chain has TRBV29-1 and TRBJ2-1; D is possibly TRBD2 (5 bases). The CDR3 loop spans 15 amino acids. V lost 2 bases, J lost 3 bases, and 14 bases lay in between. Germline lookup yields CDR1 SQVTM and CDR2 ANQGSEA. The CDR3 sequence: CSVEPLASSYNEQFF. The CDR3 DNA sequence: TGCAGCGTTGAACCCCTGGCTAGCAGCTACAATGAGCAGTTCTTC.

V gene TRBV6-5 combines with J gene TRBJ2-7, with 7 bases that match TRBD2. J was trimmed by 0 bases and V by 4 bases; bases with no gene match: 9. Germline lookup yields CDR1 MNHEY and CDR2 SVGAGI. The CDR3 totals 16 residues. CDR3 sequence: CASSSVGGRGSYEQYF. For the CDR3, the DNA is TGTGCCAGCAGTTCGGTAGGCGGGAGAGGCTCCTACGAGCAGTACTTC.

This clonotype has at least ten counts. The rearrangement uses TRBV24-1 and TRBJ2-1; possibly TRBD1 or TRBD2 for D (5 bases each). Trimming removed 4 bases at V and 4 bases at J, with 13 bases between. Germline V gene data show CDR1 as KGHDR and CDR2 as SFDVKD. The CDR3 spans 15 residues. In DNA form, the CDR3 reads TGTGCCACCAGTGAACCCGGGACCCCTTACAATGAGCAGTTCTTC. Translating gives CATSEPGTPYNEQFF.

This clonotype was counted a few times. A read error is possible here, since a much larger clone lies one base away. The CDR3 ends on some other residue instead of the conserved phenylalanine or tryptophan, so this is likely a read error. The chain carries TRBV7-9 and TRBJ1-1; 8 bases are shared with TRBD1. The CDR3 extends over 15 amino acids. Losses at the gene ends were 4 bases for V and 4 bases for J; bases not matched to a gene: 8. The V gene's germline CDR1 is SEHNR and CDR2 FQNEAQ (reference sequence). CDR3 in DNA: TGTGCCAGCAGCTCCCCCCTCGACAGGGGCACTGAAGCTTTCCTT. Its protein product is CASSSPLDRGTEAFL.

This clonotype was observed many times. The chain has TRBV4-1 and TRBJ1-2, with D unclear. V lost 0 bases, J lost 2 bases, and 10 bases lay in between. This CDR3 has 15 residues. Germline V gene data show CDR1 as MGHRA and CDR2 as YSYEKL. CDR3 protein: CASSQDEEINYGYTF. CDR3 in DNA: TGCGCCAGCAGCCAAGATGAGGAAATCAACTATGGCTACACCTTC.